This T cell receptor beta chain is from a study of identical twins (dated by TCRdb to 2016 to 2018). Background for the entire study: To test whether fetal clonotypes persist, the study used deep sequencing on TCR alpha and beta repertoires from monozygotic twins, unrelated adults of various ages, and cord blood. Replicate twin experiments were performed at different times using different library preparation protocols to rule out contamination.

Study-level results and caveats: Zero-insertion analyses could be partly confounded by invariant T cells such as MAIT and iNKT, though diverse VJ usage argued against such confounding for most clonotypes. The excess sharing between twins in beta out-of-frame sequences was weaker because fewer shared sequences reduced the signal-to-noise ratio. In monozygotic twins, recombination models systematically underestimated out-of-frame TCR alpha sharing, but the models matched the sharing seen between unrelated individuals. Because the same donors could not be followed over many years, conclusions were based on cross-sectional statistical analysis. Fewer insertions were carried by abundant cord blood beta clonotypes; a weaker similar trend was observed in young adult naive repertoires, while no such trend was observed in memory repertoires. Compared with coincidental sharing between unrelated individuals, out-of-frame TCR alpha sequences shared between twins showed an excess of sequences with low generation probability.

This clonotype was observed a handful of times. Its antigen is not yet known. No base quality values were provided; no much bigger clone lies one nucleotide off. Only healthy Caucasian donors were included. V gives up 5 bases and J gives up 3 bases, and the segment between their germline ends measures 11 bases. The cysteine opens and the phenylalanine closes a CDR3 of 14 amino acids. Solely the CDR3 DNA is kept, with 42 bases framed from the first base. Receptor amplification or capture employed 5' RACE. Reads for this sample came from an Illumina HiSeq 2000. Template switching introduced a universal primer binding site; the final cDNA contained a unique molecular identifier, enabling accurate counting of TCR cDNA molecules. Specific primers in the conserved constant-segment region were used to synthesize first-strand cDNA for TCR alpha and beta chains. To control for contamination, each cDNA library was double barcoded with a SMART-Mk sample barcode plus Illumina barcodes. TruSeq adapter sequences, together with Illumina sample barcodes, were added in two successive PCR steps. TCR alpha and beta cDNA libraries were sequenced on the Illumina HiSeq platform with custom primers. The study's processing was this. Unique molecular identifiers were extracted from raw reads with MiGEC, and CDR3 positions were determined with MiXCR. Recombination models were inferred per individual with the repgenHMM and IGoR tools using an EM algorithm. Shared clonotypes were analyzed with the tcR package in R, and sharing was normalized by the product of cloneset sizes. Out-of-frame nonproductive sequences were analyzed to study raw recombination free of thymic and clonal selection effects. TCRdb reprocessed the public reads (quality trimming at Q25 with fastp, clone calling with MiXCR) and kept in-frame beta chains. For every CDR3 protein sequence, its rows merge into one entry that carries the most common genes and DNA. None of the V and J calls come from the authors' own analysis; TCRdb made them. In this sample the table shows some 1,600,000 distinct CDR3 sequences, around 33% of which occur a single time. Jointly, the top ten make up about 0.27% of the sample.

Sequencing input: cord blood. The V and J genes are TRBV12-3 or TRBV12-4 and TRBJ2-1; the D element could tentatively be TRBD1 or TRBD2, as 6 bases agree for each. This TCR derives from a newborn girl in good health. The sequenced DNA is TGTGCCAGCAGTATGGAGGGGGTCTACAATGAGCAGTTCTTC. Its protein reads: CASSMEGVYNEQFF.